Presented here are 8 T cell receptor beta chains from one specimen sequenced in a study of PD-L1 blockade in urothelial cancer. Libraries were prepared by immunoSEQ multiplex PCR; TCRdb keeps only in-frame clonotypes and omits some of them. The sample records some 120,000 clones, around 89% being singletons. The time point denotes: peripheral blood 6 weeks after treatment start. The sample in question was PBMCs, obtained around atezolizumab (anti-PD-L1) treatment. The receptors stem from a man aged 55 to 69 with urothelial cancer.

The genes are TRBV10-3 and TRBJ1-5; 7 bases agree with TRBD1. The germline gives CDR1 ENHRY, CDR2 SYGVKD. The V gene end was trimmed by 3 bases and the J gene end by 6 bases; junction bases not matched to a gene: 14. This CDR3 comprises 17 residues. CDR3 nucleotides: TGTGCCATCAGTGAAAATCAAGGGGGCGGAATTGGTCAGCCCCAGCATTTT. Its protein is CAISENQGGGIGQPQHF.

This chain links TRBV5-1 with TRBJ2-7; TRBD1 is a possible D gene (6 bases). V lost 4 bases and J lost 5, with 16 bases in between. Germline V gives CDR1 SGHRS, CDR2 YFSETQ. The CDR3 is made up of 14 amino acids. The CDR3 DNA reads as TGCGCCAGCAGCGGGGGCCCCGAAGGCGACGAGCAGTACTTC. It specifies CASSGGPEGDEQYF.

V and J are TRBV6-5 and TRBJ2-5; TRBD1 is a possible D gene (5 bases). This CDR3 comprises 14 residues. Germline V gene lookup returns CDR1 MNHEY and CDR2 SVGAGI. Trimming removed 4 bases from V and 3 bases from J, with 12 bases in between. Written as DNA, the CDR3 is TGTGCCAGCAGTTCGACTGGGGCGAAAGAGACCCAGTACTTC. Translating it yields CASSSTGAKETQYF.

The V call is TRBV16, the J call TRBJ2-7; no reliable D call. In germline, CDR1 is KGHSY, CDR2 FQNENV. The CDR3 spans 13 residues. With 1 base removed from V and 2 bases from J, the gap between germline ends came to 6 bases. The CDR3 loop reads CASSQLRAYEQYF. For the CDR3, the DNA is TGTGCCAGCAGCCAATTGAGAGCCTACGAGCAGTACTTC.

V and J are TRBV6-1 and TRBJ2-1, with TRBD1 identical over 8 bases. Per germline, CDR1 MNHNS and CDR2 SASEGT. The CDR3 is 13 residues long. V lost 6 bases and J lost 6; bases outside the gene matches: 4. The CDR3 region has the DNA TGTGCCAGCAGAATCACAGGGGGCAATGAGCAGTTCTTC. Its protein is CASRITGGNEQFF.

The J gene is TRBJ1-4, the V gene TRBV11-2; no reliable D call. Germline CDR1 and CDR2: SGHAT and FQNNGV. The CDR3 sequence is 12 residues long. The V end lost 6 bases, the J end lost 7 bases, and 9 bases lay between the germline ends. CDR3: CASSSISEKLFF. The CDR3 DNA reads TGTGCCAGCAGTTCTATTAGTGAAAAACTGTTTTTT.

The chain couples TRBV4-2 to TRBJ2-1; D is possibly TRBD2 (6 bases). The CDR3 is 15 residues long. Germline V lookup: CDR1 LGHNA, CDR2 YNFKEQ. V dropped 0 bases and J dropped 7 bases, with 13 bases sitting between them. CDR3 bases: TGTGCCAGCAGCCAAGATTGGGGGGATAGGAATGAGCAGTTCTTC. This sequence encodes CASSQDWGDRNEQFF.

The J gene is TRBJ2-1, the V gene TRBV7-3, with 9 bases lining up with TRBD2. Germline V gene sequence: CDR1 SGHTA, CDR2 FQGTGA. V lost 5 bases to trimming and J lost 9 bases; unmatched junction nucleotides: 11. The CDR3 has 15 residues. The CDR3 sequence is CASSPRGGGDGEQFF. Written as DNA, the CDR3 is TGTGCCAGCAGCCCAAGAGGCGGGGGGGACGGTGAGCAGTTCTTC.